The clone carrying this T cell receptor (beta chain) showed up just a few times. Its antigen remains unidentified. Germline CDR1 and CDR2: MNHEY and SVGAGI. This CDR3 is 15 amino acids long. The J segment lost 1 base and the V segment lost 2 bases, leaving 3 bases of the junction unmatched. It was with 60 Vbeta and 13 Jbeta primers that the PCR ran. Sequenced by immunoSEQ multiplex PCR; TCRdb stores in-frame clones only, minus some. The table shows about 190,000 clones, with more than 80% occurring only once. These data originate in a study of cytomegalovirus exposure and HLA in healthy donors. Study-wide results and limits: Several V segments, TRBV6-2 and TRBV6-3 among them, could not be told apart and were dropped.

Donors were ostensibly healthy at sampling, although undocumented immune exposures were probable. The J gene is TRBJ2-7, the V gene TRBV6-5, with TRBD1 identical over 9 bases. The source of this sequence is a boy aged 10-17 years in good health and CMV-seronegative. The sample consisted of PBMCs. CDR3 bases: TGTGCCAGCAGTTACCGGGACAGGGATTCCTACGAGCAGTACTTC. It encodes CASSYRDRDSYEQYF.